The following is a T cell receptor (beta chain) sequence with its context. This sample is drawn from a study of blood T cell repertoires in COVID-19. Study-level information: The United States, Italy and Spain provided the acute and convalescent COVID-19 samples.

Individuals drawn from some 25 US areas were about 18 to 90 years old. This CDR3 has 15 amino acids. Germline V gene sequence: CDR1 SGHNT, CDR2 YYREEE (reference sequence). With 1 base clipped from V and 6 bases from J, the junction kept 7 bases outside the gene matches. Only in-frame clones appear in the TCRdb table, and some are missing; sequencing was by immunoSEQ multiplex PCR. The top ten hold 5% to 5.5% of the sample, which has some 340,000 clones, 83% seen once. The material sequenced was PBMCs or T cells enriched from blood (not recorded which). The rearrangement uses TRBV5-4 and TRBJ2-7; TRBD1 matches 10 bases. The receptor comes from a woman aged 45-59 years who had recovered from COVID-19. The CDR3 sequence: CASSLPGQGYSEQYF. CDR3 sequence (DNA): TGTGCCAGCAGCTTGCCGGGACAGGGGTATTCCGAGCAGTACTTC.